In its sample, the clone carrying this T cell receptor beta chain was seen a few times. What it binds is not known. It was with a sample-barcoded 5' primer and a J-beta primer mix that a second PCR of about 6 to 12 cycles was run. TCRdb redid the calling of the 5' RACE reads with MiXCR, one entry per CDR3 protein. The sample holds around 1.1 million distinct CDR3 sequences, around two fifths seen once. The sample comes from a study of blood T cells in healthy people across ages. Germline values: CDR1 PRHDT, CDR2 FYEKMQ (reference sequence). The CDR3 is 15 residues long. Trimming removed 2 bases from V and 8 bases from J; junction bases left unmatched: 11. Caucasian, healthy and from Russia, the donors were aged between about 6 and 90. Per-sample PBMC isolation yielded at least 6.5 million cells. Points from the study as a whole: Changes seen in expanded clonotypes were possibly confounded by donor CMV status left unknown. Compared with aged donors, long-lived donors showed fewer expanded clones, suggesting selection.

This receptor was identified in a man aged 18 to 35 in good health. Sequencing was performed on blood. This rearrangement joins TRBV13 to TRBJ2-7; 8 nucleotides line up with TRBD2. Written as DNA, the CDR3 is TGTGCCAGCAGCTTACAGGATAGCGGGGCCGACAAGCAGTACTTC. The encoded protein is CASSLQDSGADKQYF.